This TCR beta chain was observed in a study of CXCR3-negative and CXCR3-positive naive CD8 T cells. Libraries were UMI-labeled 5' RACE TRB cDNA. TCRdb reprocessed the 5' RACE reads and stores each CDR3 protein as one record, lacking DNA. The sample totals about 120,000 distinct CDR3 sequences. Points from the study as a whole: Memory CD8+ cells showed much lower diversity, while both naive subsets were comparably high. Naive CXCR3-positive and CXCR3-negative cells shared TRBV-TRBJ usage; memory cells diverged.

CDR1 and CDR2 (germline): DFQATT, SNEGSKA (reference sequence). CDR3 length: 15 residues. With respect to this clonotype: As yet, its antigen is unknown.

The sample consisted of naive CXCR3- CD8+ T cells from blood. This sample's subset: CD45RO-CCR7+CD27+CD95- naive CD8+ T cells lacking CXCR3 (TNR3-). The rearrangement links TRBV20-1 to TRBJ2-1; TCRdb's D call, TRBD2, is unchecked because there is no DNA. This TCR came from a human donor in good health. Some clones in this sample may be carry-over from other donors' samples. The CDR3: CSARSLAGGLNEQFF.